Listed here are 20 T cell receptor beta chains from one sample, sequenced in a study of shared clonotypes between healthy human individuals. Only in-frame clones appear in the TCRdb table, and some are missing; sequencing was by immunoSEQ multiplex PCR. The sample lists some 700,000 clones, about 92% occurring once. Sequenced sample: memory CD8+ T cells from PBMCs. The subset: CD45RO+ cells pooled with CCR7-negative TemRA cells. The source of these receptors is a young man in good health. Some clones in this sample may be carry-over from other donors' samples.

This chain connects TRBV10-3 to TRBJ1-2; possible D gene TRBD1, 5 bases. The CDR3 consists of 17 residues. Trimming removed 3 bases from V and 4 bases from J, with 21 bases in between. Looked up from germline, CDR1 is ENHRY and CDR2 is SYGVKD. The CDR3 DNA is TGTGCCATCAGTGAAGGCCGAGGGGCCGCGACCCCCTATGGCTACACCTTC. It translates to CAISEGRGAATPYGYTF.

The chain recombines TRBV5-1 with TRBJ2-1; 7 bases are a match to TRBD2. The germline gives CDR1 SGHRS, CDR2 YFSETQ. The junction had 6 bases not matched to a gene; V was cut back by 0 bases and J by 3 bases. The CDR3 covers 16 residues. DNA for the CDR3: TGCGCCAGCAGCTTGGGGCTAGCGGAACTCTACAATGAGCAGTTCTTC. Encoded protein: CASSLGLAELYNEQFF.

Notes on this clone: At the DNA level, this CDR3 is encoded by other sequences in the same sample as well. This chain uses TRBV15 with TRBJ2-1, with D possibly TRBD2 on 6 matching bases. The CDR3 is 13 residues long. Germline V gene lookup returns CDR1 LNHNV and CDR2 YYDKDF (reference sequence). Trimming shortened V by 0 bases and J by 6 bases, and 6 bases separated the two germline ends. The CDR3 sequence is CATSRERGNEQFF. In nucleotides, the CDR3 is TGTGCCACCAGCAGAGAGCGGGGCAATGAGCAGTTCTTC.

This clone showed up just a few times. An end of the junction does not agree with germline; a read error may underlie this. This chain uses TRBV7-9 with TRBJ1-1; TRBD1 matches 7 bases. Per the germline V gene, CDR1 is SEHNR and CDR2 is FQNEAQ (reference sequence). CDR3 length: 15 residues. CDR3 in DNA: TGCGCCAGCAGCCAAGCCACAGGGGACAACACTGAAGCTTTCTTT. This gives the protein CASSQATGDNTEAFF.

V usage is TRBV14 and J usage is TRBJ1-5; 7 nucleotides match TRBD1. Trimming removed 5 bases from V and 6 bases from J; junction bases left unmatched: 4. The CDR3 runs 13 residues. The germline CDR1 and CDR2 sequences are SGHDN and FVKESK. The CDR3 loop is CASSARGTQPQHF. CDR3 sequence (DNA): TGTGCCAGCAGCGCCAGGGGGACTCAGCCCCAGCATTTT.

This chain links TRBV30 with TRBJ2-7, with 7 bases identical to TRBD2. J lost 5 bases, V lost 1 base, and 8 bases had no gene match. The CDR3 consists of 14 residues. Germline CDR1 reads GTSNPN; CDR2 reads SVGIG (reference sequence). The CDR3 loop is CAWSGRLALDEQYF. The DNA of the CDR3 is TGTGCCTGGAGTGGGAGACTAGCACTCGACGAGCAGTACTTC.

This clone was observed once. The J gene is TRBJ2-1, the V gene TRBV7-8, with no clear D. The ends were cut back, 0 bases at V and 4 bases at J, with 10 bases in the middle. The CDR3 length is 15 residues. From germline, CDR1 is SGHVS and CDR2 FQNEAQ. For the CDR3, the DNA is TGTGCCAGCAGCTTAGCGGTGGCAAAGTACAATGAGCAGTTCTTC. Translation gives CASSLAVAKYNEQFF.

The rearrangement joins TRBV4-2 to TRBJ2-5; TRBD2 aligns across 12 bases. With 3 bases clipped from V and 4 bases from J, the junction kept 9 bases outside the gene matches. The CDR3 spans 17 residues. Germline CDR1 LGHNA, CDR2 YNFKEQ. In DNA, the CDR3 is TGTGCCAGCAGCCATCCCGGACTAGCGGGATGGAGAGAGACCCAGTACTTC. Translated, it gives CASSHPGLAGWRETQYF.

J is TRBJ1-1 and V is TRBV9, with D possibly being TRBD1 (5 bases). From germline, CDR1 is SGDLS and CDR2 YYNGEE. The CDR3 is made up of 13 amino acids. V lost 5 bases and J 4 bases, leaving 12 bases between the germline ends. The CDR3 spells CASSPGGGTEAFF. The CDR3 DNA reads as TGTGCCAGCAGTCCCGGGGGGGGCACTGAAGCTTTCTTT.

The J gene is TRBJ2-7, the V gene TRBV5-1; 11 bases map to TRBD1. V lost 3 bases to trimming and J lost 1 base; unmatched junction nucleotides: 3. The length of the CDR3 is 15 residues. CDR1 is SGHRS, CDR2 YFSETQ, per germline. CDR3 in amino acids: CASSWGQGESYEQYF. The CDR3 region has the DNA TGCGCCAGCAGCTGGGGACAGGGGGAATCCTACGAGCAGTACTTC.

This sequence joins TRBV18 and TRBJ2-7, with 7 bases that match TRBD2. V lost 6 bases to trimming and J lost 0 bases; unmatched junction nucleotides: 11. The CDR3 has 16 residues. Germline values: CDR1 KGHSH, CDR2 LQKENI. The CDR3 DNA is TGTGCCAGCTCCCCAAGGGAGCGGGGAGCCTCCTACGAGCAGTACTTC. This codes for CASSPRERGASYEQYF.

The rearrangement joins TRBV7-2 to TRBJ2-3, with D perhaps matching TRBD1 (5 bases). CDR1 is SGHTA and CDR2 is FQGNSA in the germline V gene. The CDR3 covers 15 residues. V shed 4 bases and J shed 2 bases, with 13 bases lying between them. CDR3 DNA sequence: TGTGCCAGCAGCTCGACGACGACAGTCACAGATACGCAGTATTTT. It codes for CASSSTTTVTDTQYF.

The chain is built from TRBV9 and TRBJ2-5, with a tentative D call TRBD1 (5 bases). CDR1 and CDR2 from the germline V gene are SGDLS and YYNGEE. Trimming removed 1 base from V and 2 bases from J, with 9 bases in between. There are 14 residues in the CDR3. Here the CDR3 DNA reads TGTGCCAGCAGCGTATGGGCAGGGCAAGAGACCCAGTACTTC. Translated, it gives CASSVWAGQETQYF. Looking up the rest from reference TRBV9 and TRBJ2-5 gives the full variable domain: DSGVTQTPKHLITATGQRVTLRCSPRSGDLSVYWYQQSLDQGLQFLIQYYNGEERAKGNILERFSAQQFPDLHSELNLSSLELGDSALYFCASSVWAGQETQYFGPGTRLLVL.

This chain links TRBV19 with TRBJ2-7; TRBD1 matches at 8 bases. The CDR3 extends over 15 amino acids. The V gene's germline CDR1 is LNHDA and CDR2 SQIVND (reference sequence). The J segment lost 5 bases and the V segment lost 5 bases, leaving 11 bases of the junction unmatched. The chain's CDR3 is CASSATGTGINEQYF. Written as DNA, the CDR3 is TGTGCCAGTAGTGCAACCGGGACAGGTATCAACGAGCAGTACTTC.

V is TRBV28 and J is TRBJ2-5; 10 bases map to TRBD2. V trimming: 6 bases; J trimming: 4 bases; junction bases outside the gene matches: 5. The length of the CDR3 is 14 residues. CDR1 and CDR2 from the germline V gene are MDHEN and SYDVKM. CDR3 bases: TGTGCCAGCAGCCGACGACTAGCGGGAGAGACCCAGTACTTC. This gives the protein CASSRRLAGETQYF.

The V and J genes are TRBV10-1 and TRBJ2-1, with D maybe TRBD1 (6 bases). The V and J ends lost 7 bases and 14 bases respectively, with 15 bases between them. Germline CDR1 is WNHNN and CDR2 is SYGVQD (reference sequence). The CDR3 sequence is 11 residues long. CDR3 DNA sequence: TGCGCCAGCACCGACGGGACACGGGAGTTCTTC. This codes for CASTDGTREFF.

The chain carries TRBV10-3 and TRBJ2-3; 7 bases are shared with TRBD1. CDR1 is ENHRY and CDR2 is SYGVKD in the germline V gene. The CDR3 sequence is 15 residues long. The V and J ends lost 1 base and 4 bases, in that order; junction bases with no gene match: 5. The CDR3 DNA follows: TGTGCCATCAGTGAGTTTACAGGGGAATCAGATACGCAGTATTTT. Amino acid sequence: CAISEFTGESDTQYF.

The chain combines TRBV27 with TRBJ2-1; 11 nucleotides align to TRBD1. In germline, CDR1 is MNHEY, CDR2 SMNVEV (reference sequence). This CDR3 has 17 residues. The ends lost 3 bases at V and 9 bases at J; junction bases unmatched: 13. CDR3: CASSFGPGTGGAAEQFF. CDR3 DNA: TGTGCCAGCAGTTTCGGCCCCGGGACAGGGGGGGCGGCTGAGCAGTTCTTC.

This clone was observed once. CDR3 DNA sequence: TGTGCCAGCAGTTTCCGACGGGCGTACCAAGAGACCCAGTACTTC. This gives the protein CASSFRRAYQETQYF. The chain joins TRBV28 to TRBJ2-5; D is undetermined. This CDR3 is 15 amino acids long. The V gene's germline CDR1 is MDHEN and CDR2 SYDVKM. V gave up 3 bases and J gave up 0 bases, with 11 bases separating them.

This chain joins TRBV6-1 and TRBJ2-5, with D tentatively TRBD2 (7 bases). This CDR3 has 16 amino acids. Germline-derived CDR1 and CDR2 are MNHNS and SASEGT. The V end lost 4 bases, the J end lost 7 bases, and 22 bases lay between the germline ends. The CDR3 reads CASSVRGAWAEGTQYF. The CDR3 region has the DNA TGTGCCAGCAGTGTACGGGGGGCGTGGGCGGAGGGGACCCAGTACTTC.